This T cell receptor beta chain comes out of a study of blood T cells in healthy people across ages. Next came a second PCR, run for about 7 to 12 cycles, which used a sample-barcoded 5' primer along with a J-beta primer mix. Each TCR beta cDNA got a 12-nucleotide random molecular identifier. Sequencing yielded, for each sample, at least 3 million paired-end reads carrying CDR3. TCRdb recomputed calls from the 5' RACE reads with MiXCR, one row per CDR3 protein. The sample yields some 1,500,000 distinct CDR3 sequences, under 55% seen once. Per sample, a minimum of 6 million PBMCs were isolated. Total RNA amounts of at least 5 micrograms were extracted per sample. This clonotype was counted only a few times. This TCR came from a young woman in good health. Sequenced input: blood.

The DNA of the CDR3 is TGTGCCAGCAGCCCAACGACGGCAGAGTCTCTTTATGGCTACACCTTC. Translated: CASSPTTAESLYGYTF. The chain is built from TRBV12-3 or TRBV12-4 and TRBJ1-2; D is undetermined. This CDR3 has 16 amino acids. Trimming removed 6 bases at V and 5 bases at J, with 22 bases between.